A single sample is the source of the 14 T cell receptor beta chains below, sequenced in a study of blood T cells in healthy people across ages. It was with a sample-barcoded 5' primer and a J-beta primer mix that a second PCR of roughly 6 to 12 cycles was run. TCRdb re-called the 5' RACE reads through MiXCR, storing one row per CDR3 protein. Of just under 750,000 distinct CDR3 sequences listed, over 20% are singletons. The sample comprised blood. Receptors originate from a man in his 70s in good health.

This clonotype has a handful of counts. The chain employs TRBV6-5 and TRBJ1-1, with a possible D match to TRBD1 (5 bases). The CDR3 has 14 residues. Germline values: CDR1 MNHEY, CDR2 SVGAGI. Trimming pared 6 bases from V and 6 bases from J, leaving 17 bases between. In nucleotides, the CDR3 is TGTGCCAGCAGGGGTGGGGCGGGATTCGCTGAAGCTTTCTTT. Its translation: CASRGGAGFAEAFF.

This clonotype was found a few times. This sequence joins TRBV2 and TRBJ2-7, with D possibly TRBD2 on 6 matching bases. Trimming stripped 8 bases from V and 1 base from J, with 12 bases between. Germline V gene lookup returns CDR1 SNHLY and CDR2 FYNNEI. The CDR3 runs 13 residues. The CDR3 is CASGRYSSYEQYV. The CDR3 DNA is TGTGCCAGCGGGAGGTACAGTTCCTACGAGCAGTACGTC.

The V call is TRBV18, the J call TRBJ1-2; 9 nucleotides line up with TRBD1. Germline-derived CDR1 and CDR2 are KGHSH and LQKENI. The CDR3 extends over 14 amino acids. Trimming removed 3 bases from V and 4 bases from J; junction bases left unmatched: 3. The CDR3 here is CASSPKTGGYGYTF. The CDR3 coding sequence is TGTGCCAGCTCACCTAAGACAGGGGGCTATGGCTACACCTTC.

This rearrangement joins TRBV20-1 to TRBJ2-1, with 7 bases aligning to TRBD1. The CDR3 has 15 residues. CDR1 DFQATT and CDR2 SNEGSKA come from the germline V gene (reference sequence). The trim removed 6 bases at V and 8 bases at J, leaving 16 bases unmatched. This CDR3 reads CSARSQGEFSYEQFF. The CDR3 bases are TGCAGTGCCAGAAGCCAGGGGGAATTCAGTTATGAGCAGTTCTTC.

The chain carries TRBV28 and TRBJ1-4; the D gene is possibly TRBD1 (5 bases). Looked up from germline, CDR1 is MDHEN and CDR2 is SYDVKM. The V and J ends lost 4 bases and 0 bases respectively, with 21 bases between them. The CDR3 is 19 amino acids. In DNA, the CDR3 is TGTGCCAGCAGTTCCACCCGACAGCACCGCCGCACAACTAATGAAAAACTGTTTTTT. It translates to CASSSTRQHRRTTNEKLFF.

The chain couples TRBV5-1 to TRBJ1-2, with 7 positions matching TRBD1. V was clipped by 0 bases and J by 4 bases; unmatched bases: 9. In germline, CDR1 is SGHRS, CDR2 YFSETQ. CDR3 length equals 16 residues. Here the CDR3 reads CASSLDPETGSYGYTF. In DNA, the CDR3 is TGCGCCAGCAGCTTGGACCCCGAGACAGGGTCCTATGGCTACACCTTC.

This clonotype showed up just a few times. The chain's CDR3 is CASSQVSRGAKNIQYF. The CDR3 DNA reads TGTGCCAGCAGCCAAGTTAGCAGGGGCGCCAAAAACATTCAGTACTTC. This rearrangement joins TRBV3-1 to TRBJ2-4, with TRBD1 as a possible D gene (6 bases). The CDR3 runs to 16 residues. V lost 1 base, J lost 1 base, and 11 bases lay in between. Germline-derived CDR1 and CDR2 are LGHDT and YNNKEL (reference sequence).

This clonotype has just one count. This chain's CDR3 is CASSALAEQFF. The CDR3 nucleotides read TGTGCCAGCAGTGCGTTGGCTGAGCAGTTCTTC. This rearrangement joins TRBV2 to TRBJ2-1; D gene uncertain. Germline CDR1 and CDR2: SNHLY and FYNNEI. The V end was cut by 4 bases, the J end by 9 bases, with 7 bases between. CDR3 size: 11 residues.

The rearrangement joins TRBV20-1 to TRBJ1-2; D is possibly TRBD1 (5 bases). Germline loops: CDR1 DFQATT, CDR2 SNEGSKA (reference sequence). With 3 bases removed from V and 4 bases from J, the gap between germline ends came to 18 bases. The CDR3 is 15 amino acids. CDR3 sequence (DNA): TGCAGTGCTAGCTCCGGACCTCGGAGGGGCTATGGCTACACCTTC. Its translation is CSASSGPRRGYGYTF.

There are many counts of this clonotype. The rearrangement links TRBV28 to TRBJ1-2; the D is unclear. The CDR3 covers 13 residues. V was pared by 2 bases and J by 5 bases, with 9 bases between. Germline CDR1 is MDHEN and CDR2 is SYDVKM. CDR3 nucleotides: TGTGCCAGCAGTTTAGTCGTGGGGTATGGCTACACCTTC. Translated, it gives CASSLVVGYGYTF.

This clonotype came up once. The CDR3 protein is CASSLEFGRTETQYF. The CDR3 region has the DNA TGTGCCAGCAGCTTAGAGTTTGGTCGGACCGAGACCCAGTACTTC. This rearrangement joins TRBV7-8 to TRBJ2-5; D is unclear. Per the germline V gene, CDR1 is SGHVS and CDR2 is FQNEAQ. The V end was cut by 1 base, the J end by 5 bases, with 14 bases between. The CDR3 covers 15 residues.

CDR3 DNA sequence: TGTGCCAGCAGTTACTCTGGTGGGGGCGCGAAGACCCAGTACTTC. Translating it yields CASSYSGGGAKTQYF. The chain joins TRBV6-5 to TRBJ2-5; maybe TRBD1 (6 bases). V was shortened by 0 bases and J by 6 bases, with 14 bases between the two germline ends. CDR1 MNHEY and CDR2 SVGAGI come from the germline V gene. This CDR3 region has 15 residues.

The J gene is TRBJ2-3, the V gene TRBV5-1; 8 nucleotides line up with TRBD1. Germline assignment: CDR1 SGHRS and CDR2 YFSETQ. V was clipped by 6 bases and J by 4 bases; unmatched bases: 7. This CDR3 contains 14 residues. The DNA for the CDR3 is TGCGCCAGCACCGACAGGGGAGGAGCAGATACGCAGTATTTT. Translated, it gives CASTDRGGADTQYF.

This clonotype was recorded a few times. The V call is TRBV11-2, the J call TRBJ2-7; TRBD2 might be the D (6 bases). The germline V and J ends were trimmed by 0 bases and 7 bases, with 22 bases remaining between them. This CDR3 is 17 amino acids long. Germline V lookup: CDR1 SGHAT, CDR2 FQNNGV. The CDR3 DNA is TGTGCCAGCAGCTTAGACCCGGGACTCGCGTTTGCCGTGGAGCAGTACTTC. This sequence encodes CASSLDPGLAFAVEQYF.